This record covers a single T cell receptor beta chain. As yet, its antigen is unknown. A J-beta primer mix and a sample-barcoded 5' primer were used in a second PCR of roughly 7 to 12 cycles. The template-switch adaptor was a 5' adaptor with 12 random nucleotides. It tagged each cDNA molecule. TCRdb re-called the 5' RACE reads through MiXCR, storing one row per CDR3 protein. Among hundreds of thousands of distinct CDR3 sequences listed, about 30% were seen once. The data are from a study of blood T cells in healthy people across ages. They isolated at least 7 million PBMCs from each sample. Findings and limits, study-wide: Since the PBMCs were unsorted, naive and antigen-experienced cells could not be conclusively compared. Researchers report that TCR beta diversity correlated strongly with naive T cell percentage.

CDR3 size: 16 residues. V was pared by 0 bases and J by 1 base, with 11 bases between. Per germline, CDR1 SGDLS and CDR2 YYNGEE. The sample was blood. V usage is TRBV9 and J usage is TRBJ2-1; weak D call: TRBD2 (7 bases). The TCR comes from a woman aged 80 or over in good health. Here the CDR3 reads CASSVDGGASYNEQFF. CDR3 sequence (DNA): TGTGCCAGCAGCGTAGATGGGGGGGCTTCCTACAATGAGCAGTTCTTC.